A single sample gave rise to the 14 T cell receptor beta chains below, sequenced in a study of cytomegalovirus exposure and HLA in healthy donors. This PCR relied on a set of 60 Vbeta primers and 13 Jbeta primers. Assay: immunoSEQ multiplex PCR; the TCRdb copy retains only in-frame clones and omits some. The sample yields more than 110,000 clones, less than 85% seen once. Sample: PBMCs. The source is a woman aged 55-70 years in good health and CMV-seropositive.

V is TRBV9 and J is TRBJ1-4, with TRBD1 matching over 9 bases. This CDR3 spans 16 amino acids. Germline V gene sequence: CDR1 SGDLS, CDR2 YYNGEE. Losses at the gene ends were 0 bases for V and 5 bases for J; bases not matched to a gene: 5. CDR3 nucleotide sequence: TGTGCCAGCAGCGTAGACGCCGGGACAGGGAATGAAAAACTGTTTTTT. Encoded protein: CASSVDAGTGNEKLFF.

This rearrangement joins TRBV28 to TRBJ1-1, with D perhaps TRBD1 (5 bases). Germline V gene sequence: CDR1 MDHEN, CDR2 SYDVKM. The length of the CDR3 is 15 residues. V lost 4 bases to trimming and J lost 5 bases, with 17 bases between them. Here the CDR3 reads CASSSAGARGTEAFF. The CDR3 DNA is TGTGCCAGCAGTTCTGCGGGTGCTCGGGGGACTGAAGCTTTCTTT.

This rearrangement joins TRBV4-1 to TRBJ2-6, with D unclear. Germline CDR1 reads MGHRA; CDR2 reads YSYEKL. Trimming cost V 1 base and J 1 base, with 8 bases left between them. The CDR3 consists of 16 residues. Here the CDR3 reads CASSQVGASGANVLTF. CDR3 coding DNA: TGCGCCAGCAGCCAAGTAGGAGCTTCTGGGGCCAACGTCCTGACTTTC.

CDR3 loop: CASSPGGLGWETQYF. CDR3 sequence (DNA): TGTGCCAGCAGCCCAGGGGGACTAGGCTGGGAGACCCAGTACTTC. The gene calls are TRBV28 and TRBJ2-5, with D tentatively TRBD2 (8 bases). CDR1 is MDHEN, CDR2 SYDVKM, per germline. The length of the CDR3 is 15 residues. V was cut by 6 bases and J by 5 bases, with 19 bases left in between.

The V gene is TRBV5-1, the J gene TRBJ1-1, with unresolved D. Germline V lookup: CDR1 SGHRS, CDR2 YFSETQ. Trimming stripped 0 bases from V and 1 base from J, with 4 bases between. The CDR3 has 13 residues. The CDR3 nucleotides are TGCGCCAGCAGCTTGGCGAGGAACACTGAAGCTTTCTTT. It codes for CASSLARNTEAFF.

This chain connects TRBV28 to TRBJ2-1; TRBD2 agrees at 15 bases. This CDR3 spans 15 amino acids. Losses at the gene ends were 11 bases for V and 2 bases for J; bases not matched to a gene: 4. Germline lookup yields CDR1 MDHEN and CDR2 SYDVKM. CDR3 nucleotides: TGTGCCGGCGGACTAGCGGGAGGGACCTACAATGAGCAGTTCTTC. Translation: CAGGLAGGTYNEQFF.

The chain couples TRBV11-3 to TRBJ2-3; no reliable D call. Germline assignment: CDR1 SGHNT and CDR2 YENEEA. The CDR3 is made up of 14 amino acids. The ends were cut back, 1 base at V and 0 bases at J, with 5 bases in the middle. The CDR3 here is CASSLGGSTDTQYF. CDR3 DNA: TGTGCCAGCAGCTTAGGCGGTAGCACAGATACGCAGTATTTT.

In nucleotides, the CDR3 is TGTGCCAGCAGAGAGGAAGCAACTAATGAAAAACTGTTTTTT. It codes for CASREEATNEKLFF. V and J are TRBV6-1 and TRBJ1-4, with D unresolved. The CDR3 contains 14 residues. The V and J ends lost 6 bases and 0 bases respectively, with 8 bases between them. CDR1 is MNHNS, CDR2 SASEGT, per germline.

This chain links TRBV5-1 with TRBJ1-2, with D possibly TRBD1 on 5 matching bases. Germline loops: CDR1 SGHRS, CDR2 YFSETQ. Trimming removed 1 base at V and 7 bases at J, with 11 bases between. There are 13 residues in the CDR3. CDR3 residues: CASSLTGLVGYTF. CDR3 bases: TGCGCCAGCAGCTTGACAGGCTTGGTTGGCTACACCTTC.

The rearrangement links TRBV19 to TRBJ1-5; D gene uncertain. This CDR3 region has 16 residues. Germline CDR1 LNHDA, CDR2 SQIVND (reference sequence). The V gene lost 0 bases and the J gene lost 5 bases, with 14 bases spanning the gap. DNA of the CDR3: TGTGCCAGTAGTATAGAATCCGGGTATGGATATCAGCCCCAGCATTTT. Translated, it gives CASSIESGYGYQPQHF.

The chain joins TRBV7-8 to TRBJ1-4, with D perhaps TRBD1 (5 bases). The CDR3 runs to 14 residues. Trimming took off 0 bases at V and 8 bases at J, with 10 bases between the two ends. CDR1 and CDR2 from the germline V gene are SGHVS and FQNEAQ. CDR3 sequence reads: CASSLARDWEKLFF. The CDR3 nucleotides are TGTGCCAGCAGCTTAGCCAGGGACTGGGAAAAACTGTTTTTT.

This clone has just one count. The chain has TRBV19 and TRBJ2-1; 11 nucleotides align to TRBD2. The ends lost 8 bases at V and 0 bases at J; junction bases unmatched: 6. Germline CDR1 reads LNHDA; CDR2 reads SQIVND (reference sequence). The CDR3 contains 16 residues. CDR3 protein: CASGLAGGTSYNEQFF. The CDR3, as DNA: TGTGCCAGTGGGCTAGCGGGAGGAACCTCCTACAATGAGCAGTTCTTC. Full variable domain (outside the CDR3, taken from reference TRBV19 and TRBJ2-1): DGGITQSPKYLFRKEGQNVTLSCEQNLNHDAMYWYRQDPGQGLRLIYYSQIVNDFQKGDIAEGYSVSREKKESFPLTVTSAQKNPTAFYLCASGLAGGTSYNEQFFGPGTRLTVL.

The V call is TRBV9, the J call TRBJ1-2, with D possibly TRBD1 on 6 matching bases. The V end was cut by 3 bases, the J end by 7 bases, with 13 bases between. CDR3 size: 13 residues. Germline lookup yields CDR1 SGDLS and CDR2 YYNGEE. CDR3 residues: CASSETGYAGYTF. The CDR3 bases are TGTGCCAGCAGCGAAACAGGGTACGCTGGCTACACCTTC.

The rearrangement uses TRBV7-2 and TRBJ2-3; 10 bases match TRBD2. Germline lookup yields CDR1 SGHTA and CDR2 FQGNSA. The trim removed 2 bases at V and 6 bases at J, leaving 5 bases unmatched. The length of the CDR3 is 15 residues. The CDR3 coding sequence is TGTGCCAGCAGCTTAAGCGGGAGGGAAAGGGATACGCAGTATTTT. Translation: CASSLSGRERDTQYF.